In this sample, the clone carrying this T cell receptor beta chain turned up once. This sample was taken from a study of OX40 agonist ivuxolimab in advanced cancers. Study-level background: Ivuxolimab, an agonistic anti-OX40 (CD134) antibody, was given to patients.

Autoimmune disease history or systemic immunosuppression disqualified patients. Method: immunoSEQ multiplex PCR; TCRdb's copy keeps in-frame clones and lacks some. The sample shows about 66,000 clones, roughly 85% of them seen only once. The material sequenced was CD4+ or CD8+ T cells sorted from blood, taken in a trial of the OX40 agonist ivuxolimab. This TCR was sampled from an adult with an advanced solid tumor such as melanoma, head and neck, liver or kidney cancer.

The CDR3 DNA follows: TGTGCCAGCAGTTCAGGAGAGGGGGCGGGTTCTGAAGCTTTCTTT. Protein: CASSSGEGAGSEAFF. V usage is TRBV28 and J usage is TRBJ1-1; the match to TRBD1 covers 7 bases. Per the germline V gene, CDR1 is MDHEN and CDR2 is SYDVKM. The CDR3 consists of 15 residues. V lost 4 bases, J lost 6 bases, and 11 bases stayed unmatched.